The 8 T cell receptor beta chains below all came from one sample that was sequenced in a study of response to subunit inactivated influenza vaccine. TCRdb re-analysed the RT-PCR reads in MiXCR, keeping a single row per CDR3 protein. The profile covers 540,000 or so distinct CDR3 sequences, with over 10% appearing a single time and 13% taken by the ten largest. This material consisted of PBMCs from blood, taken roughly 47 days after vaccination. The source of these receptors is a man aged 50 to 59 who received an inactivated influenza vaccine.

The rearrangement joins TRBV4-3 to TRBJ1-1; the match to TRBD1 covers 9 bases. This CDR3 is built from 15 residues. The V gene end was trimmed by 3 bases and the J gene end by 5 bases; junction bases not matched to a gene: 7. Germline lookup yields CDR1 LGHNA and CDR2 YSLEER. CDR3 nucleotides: TGCGCCAGCAGCCATGGAAACAGGGGGCAGACTGAAGCTTTCTTT. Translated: CASSHGNRGQTEAFF.

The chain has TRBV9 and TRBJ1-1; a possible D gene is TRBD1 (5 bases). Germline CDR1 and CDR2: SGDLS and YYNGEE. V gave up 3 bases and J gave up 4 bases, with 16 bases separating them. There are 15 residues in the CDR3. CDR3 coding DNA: TGTGCCAGCAGCGCACCTTTTGGGAGGGGCACTGAAGCTTTCTTT. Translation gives CASSAPFGRGTEAFF.

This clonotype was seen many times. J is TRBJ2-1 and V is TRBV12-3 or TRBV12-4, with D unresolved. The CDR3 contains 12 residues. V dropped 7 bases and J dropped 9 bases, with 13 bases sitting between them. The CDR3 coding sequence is TGTGCCAGCACTCTAGGTTACGGTGAGCAGTTCTTC. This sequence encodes CASTLGYGEQFF.

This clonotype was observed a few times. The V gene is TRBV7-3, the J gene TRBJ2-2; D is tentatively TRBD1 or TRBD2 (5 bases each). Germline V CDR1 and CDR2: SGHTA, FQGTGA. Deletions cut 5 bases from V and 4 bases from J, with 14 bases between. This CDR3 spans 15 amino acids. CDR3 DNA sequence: TGTGCCAGCAGCCTATCCGGGACGTCCACCGGGGAGCTGTTTTTT. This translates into CASSLSGTSTGELFF.

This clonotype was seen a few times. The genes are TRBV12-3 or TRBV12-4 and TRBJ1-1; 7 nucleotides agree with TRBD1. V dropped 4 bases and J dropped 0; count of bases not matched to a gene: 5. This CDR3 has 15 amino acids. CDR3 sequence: CASSSVGGMNTEAFF. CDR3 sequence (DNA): TGTGCCAGCAGTTCCGTAGGGGGCATGAACACTGAAGCTTTCTTT.

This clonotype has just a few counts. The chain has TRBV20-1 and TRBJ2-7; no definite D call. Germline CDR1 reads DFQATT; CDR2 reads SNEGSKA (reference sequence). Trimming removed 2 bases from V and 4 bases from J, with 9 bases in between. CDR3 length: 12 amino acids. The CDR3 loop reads CSARHGDYEQYF. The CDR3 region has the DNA TGCAGTGCTAGACATGGGGATTACGAGCAGTACTTC.

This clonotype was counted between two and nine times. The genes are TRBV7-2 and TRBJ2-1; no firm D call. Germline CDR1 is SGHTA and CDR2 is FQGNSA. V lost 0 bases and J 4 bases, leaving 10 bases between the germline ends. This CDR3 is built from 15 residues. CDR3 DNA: TGTGCCAGCAGCTTAGCAGCGATGGAGTACAATGAGCAGTTCTTC. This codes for CASSLAAMEYNEQFF.

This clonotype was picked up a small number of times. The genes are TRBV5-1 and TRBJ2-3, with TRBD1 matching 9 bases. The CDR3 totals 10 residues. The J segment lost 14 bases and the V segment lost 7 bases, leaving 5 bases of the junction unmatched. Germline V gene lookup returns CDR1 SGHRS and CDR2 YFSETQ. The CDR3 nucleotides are TGCGCCAGCCAGGGGACAGGGATGTATTTT. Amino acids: CASQGTGMYF.